The 8 T cell receptor beta chains given below trace back to one sample, sequenced in a study of blood T cell repertoires in COVID-19 (dated by TCRdb to about 2020). The library came from the immunoSEQ multiplex PCR assay. The clones in this table, taken by TCRdb from immuneACCESS, are in-frame only. Not every clone is retained; where verified, under half of the shortfall comes from an unresolved V gene, and the cause of the rest is unknown. The sample contains more than 200,000 clones, around 88% of them found a single time. More than 3.5% of the sample goes to the ten largest clones. The sample consisted of PBMCs or T cells enriched from blood (not recorded which). All receptors derive from a woman aged 25 to 45 who had recovered from COVID-19.

This clone is a singleton in its sample. The chain is built from TRBV24-1 and TRBJ1-2, with 8 nucleotides matching TRBD1. The CDR3 covers 13 residues. The V segment lost 5 bases and the J segment 7 bases; nucleotides outside the gene matches: 5. Germline values: CDR1 KGHDR, CDR2 SFDVKD. CDR3 region: CATSGLDRAGYTF. CDR3 DNA sequence: TGTGCCACCAGTGGGTTGGACAGGGCTGGCTACACCTTC.

The chain recombines TRBV5-6 with TRBJ1-5, with 7 bases aligning to TRBD1. CDR3 length: 14 residues. The germline V gene has CDR1 SGHDT and CDR2 YYEEEE. V lost 3 bases, J lost 4 bases, and 4 bases stayed unmatched. CDR3 sequence reads: CASSSLQGNQPQHF. The DNA for the CDR3 is TGTGCCAGCAGCTCTTTACAGGGGAATCAGCCCCAGCATTTT.

The chain recombines TRBV19 with TRBJ1-6; no clear D. CDR1 and CDR2 (germline): LNHDA, SQIVND (reference sequence). The CDR3 spans 15 residues. V was cut by 1 base and J by 3 bases, with 7 bases left in between. CDR3: CASSIGQNYNSPLHF. In nucleotides, the CDR3 is TGTGCCAGTAGTATAGGGCAGAACTATAATTCACCCCTCCACTTT.

In the case of this clone: At one boundary the junction diverges from the germline segment, which might be a read error. The V gene is TRBV11-3, the J gene TRBJ2-7, with 9 bases matching TRBD2. The CDR3 consists of 12 residues. Germline CDR1 SGHNT, CDR2 YENEEA. The CDR3 sequence is CRTSVGSYEQYF. The DNA of the CDR3 is TGCCGGACTAGCGTCGGGTCCTACGAGCAGTACTTC.

This rearrangement joins TRBV4-2 to TRBJ2-1; D is possibly TRBD1 (5 bases). Trimming left V 1 base short and J 7 bases short, with 20 bases between. The germline V gene has CDR1 LGHNA and CDR2 YNFKEQ. There are 17 residues in the CDR3. In DNA, the CDR3 is TGTGCCAGCAGCCAAGTGGGGATGGGGCGCGACGGGAATGAGCAGTTCTTC. Translation: CASSQVGMGRDGNEQFF.

V is TRBV12-5 and J is TRBJ2-3; D unresolved. From germline, CDR1 is LGHNT and CDR2 FRNRAP. The CDR3 loop spans 12 amino acids. V was trimmed by 1 base and J by 14 bases, leaving 13 bases between them. The chain's CDR3 is CASGLGPSKLYF. DNA of the CDR3: TGTGCTAGTGGTTTGGGCCCCTCCAAGCTGTATTTT.

V usage is TRBV27 and J usage is TRBJ1-4, with no clear D. CDR1 is MNHEY, CDR2 SMNVEV, per germline (reference sequence). The CDR3 extends over 15 amino acids. V dropped 5 bases and J dropped 8 bases, with 18 bases sitting between them. The CDR3 spells CASSHRSRSLEKLFF. CDR3 DNA sequence: TGTGCCAGCAGTCACCGGTCCCGTTCGTTGGAAAAACTGTTTTTT. The complete variable domain, with remaining parts taken from reference TRBV27 and TRBJ1-4, reads EAQVTQNPRYLITVTGKKLTVTCSQNMNHEYMSWYRQDPGLGLRQIYYSMNVEVTDKGDVPEGYKVSRKEKRNFPLILESPSPNQTSLYFCASSHRSRSLEKLFFGSGTQLSVL.

The chain links TRBV3-1 (or the pseudogene TRBV3-2) to TRBJ2-2; 9 bases match TRBD2. Germline-derived CDR1 and CDR2 are LGHDT and YNNKEL (reference sequence). The trim removed 3 bases at V and 4 bases at J, leaving 9 bases unmatched. The CDR3 covers 17 residues. The DNA for the CDR3 is TGTGCCAGCAGCCAGGGGACTAGCCTACGGCTCACCGGGGAGCTGTTTTTT. Translation gives CASSQGTSLRLTGELFF.